This is a list of T cell receptor beta chains from one sample in a study of molecular identifiers for immune sequencing clone quantification. TCRdb fed the PCR reads into MiXCR, producing one record per CDR3 protein. The sample includes 550,000 to 750,000 distinct CDR3 sequences, about 20% seen only once; the top ten take 0.85%. Sequenced material: naive CD8+ T cells from blood, with Jurkat cell RNA spiked in. These TCRs come from a human donor in good health. Some libraries in this study had Jurkat cell RNA spiked in. Both conserved end residues are part of each CDR3. A D gene is named only where the DNA matches it firmly. Not all rows give a size; the values are once, few, many and, for expanded clones, a class.

- | TRBJ1-2 | TRBV12-3/TRBV12-4 | many | TGTGCCAGCAGTTTGGGTCATCCCGGCTACACCTTC | CASSLGHPGYTF
TRBD2 | TRBJ2-3 | TRBV19 | few | TGTGCCAGTAGTACCCAAAACCTACTAGCGGGGGTCACAGATACGCAGTATTTT | CASSTQNLLAGVTDTQYF
- | TRBJ2-7 | TRBV6-5 | - | TGTGCCAGCAGGCCAGGGGCGATGTTCGAGCAGTACTTC | CASRPGAMFEQYF
- | TRBJ2-7 | TRBV7-8 | once | TGTGCCAGCAGCTTCAGGGTTACAGCGGACGAGCAGTACTTC | CASSFRVTADEQYF
TRBD2 | TRBJ2-7 | TRBV12-3/TRBV12-4 | few | TGTGCCAGCCGCGGGGGGGCGGACGAGCAGTACTTC | CASRGGADEQYF
- | TRBJ2-7 | TRBV29-1 | many | TGCAGCGTGGGGGAGAGCTACGAGCAGTACTTC | CSVGESYEQYF
TRBD2 | TRBJ2-7 | TRBV20-1 | many | TGCAGTGCTAGGCCGACTAGCGGAGGTACCTACGAGCAGTACTTC | CSARPTSGGTYEQYF
- | TRBJ2-7 | TRBV4-3 | few | TGCGCCAGCAGCCGCAGCAGGGGACCCTACGAGCAGTACTTC | CASSRSRGPYEQYF
TRBD1 | TRBJ2-3 | TRBV9 | many | TGTGCCAGCAGCGCAGACAGGGGAGCCCGCACAGATACGCAGTATTTT | CASSADRGARTDTQYF
TRBD2 | TRBJ2-7 | TRBV9 | many | TGTGCCAGCAGCGTAGGGGTCGGGACTAGCTACGAGCAGTACTTC | CASSVGVGTSYEQYF
- | TRBJ2-1 | TRBV19 | - | TGTGCCAGTAGTATGTTTGGGAGTCAGTTCTTC | CASSMFGSQFF
TRBD2 | TRBJ2-3 | TRBV4-1 | many | TGCGCCAGCAGCCAAAAGACTAGCACTAGCACAGATACGCAGTATTTT | CASSQKTSTSTDTQYF
- | TRBJ1-1 | TRBV3-1 | many | TGTGCCAGCAGCCAAGATATTGGGCTTCCCCGGGGCACTGAAGCTTTCTTT | CASSQDIGLPRGTEAFF
- | TRBJ2-5 | TRBV27 | - | TGTGCCAGCAGTTTTGGCCAGGGGGGAGAGACCCAGTACTTC | CASSFGQGGETQYF
TRBD2 | TRBJ2-5 | TRBV5-1 | many | TGCGCCAGCAGCCCGGGACTAGCGGGAGTGAAGACCCAGTACTTC | CASSPGLAGVKTQYF
- | TRBJ2-7 | TRBV5-1 | many | TGCGCCAGCAGCTTTACAGGGAACGAGCAGTACTTC | CASSFTGNEQYF
- | TRBJ1-1 | TRBV29-1 | many | TGCAGCGTTGAGACACCCCGTGAAGCTTTCTTT | CSVETPREAFF
TRBD1 | TRBJ2-5 | TRBV10-3 | many | TGTGCCATCAGTGAGTCCCGGGGACAGGGGACTTTAGAGACCCAGTACTTC | CAISESRGQGTLETQYF
- | TRBJ2-7 | TRBV5-1 | - | TGCGCCAGCAGCCATGGACTCGGCTCCTACGAGCAGTACTTC | CASSHGLGSYEQYF
- | TRBJ2-3 | TRBV15 | - | TGTGCCACCAGCAGAGCTTCTAGCTGGGGCACAGATACGCAGTATTTT | CATSRASSWGTDTQYF
TRBD2 | TRBJ2-7 | TRBV4-2 | - | TGTGCCAGCAGCCAAGAGTTTCCAGCGGGAAGTGTCTACGAGCAGTACTTC | CASSQEFPAGSVYEQYF
TRBD1 | TRBJ1-1 | TRBV5-6 | many | TGTGCCGGGGGACAGGGGGCAGGTACTGAAGCTTTCTTT | CAGGQGAGTEAFF
TRBD2 | TRBJ2-7 | TRBV30 | many | TGTGCCTGGAACCTAGCGGGACTAACGTACGAGCAGTACTTC | CAWNLAGLTYEQYF
TRBD2 | TRBJ2-7 | TRBV4-3 | few | TGCGCCAGCAGTCAGGGACTAGCTCTTGCCGAGCAGTACTTC | CASSQGLALAEQYF
TRBD2 | TRBJ2-1 | TRBV6-5 | many | TGTGCCAGCAGCCGCTCGACCGGACTAGCGTCCTACAATGAGCAGTTCTTC | CASSRSTGLASYNEQFF
TRBD1 | TRBJ2-3 | TRBV14 | few | TGTGCCAGCAGCTCCCCCCCAGGGGGTGGCACAGATACGCAGTATTTT | CASSSPPGGGTDTQYF
TRBD1 | TRBJ1-4 | TRBV20-1 | many | TGCAGTGCTTTACAGGGGGCGGGTGAAAAACTGTTTTTT | CSALQGAGEKLFF
- | TRBJ2-7 | TRBV7-2 | many | TGTGCCAGCAGCTTAGATGCGTTTTACGAGCAGTACTTC | CASSLDAFYEQYF
- | TRBJ2-7 | TRBV7-9 | - | TGTGCCAGCAGCCCCGATGTGGACGAGCAGTACTTC | CASSPDVDEQYF
- | TRBJ2-2 | TRBV3-1 | many | TGTGCCAGCAGCCAAGTTTCACAGGCCTACACCGGGGAGCTGTTTTTT | CASSQVSQAYTGELFF
- | TRBJ1-3 | TRBV7-2 | many | TGTGCCAGCAGCTCCCCAGGGACGGGAAACACCATATATTTT | CASSSPGTGNTIYF
TRBD2 | TRBJ2-7 | TRBV27 | many | TGTGCCAGCGGACTAGCGGGGGGGTACGAGCAGTACTTC | CASGLAGGYEQYF
TRBD1 | TRBJ2-1 | TRBV19 | - | TGTGCCAGTAGTATGGCGCAGGGGGCGTACAATGAGCAGTTCTTC | CASSMAQGAYNEQFF
- | TRBJ2-5 | TRBV5-6 | many | TGTGCCAGCAGCTTGACTCTCAGGGCCCAAGAGACCCAGTACTTC | CASSLTLRAQETQYF
- | TRBJ2-1 | TRBV7-2 | many | TGTGCCAGCAGCTTAGCAGGGGTCTACAATGAGCAGTTCTTC | CASSLAGVYNEQFF
- | TRBJ1-3 | TRBV3-1 | - | TGTGCCAGCAGCCAAGCCCGGGGGTCTGGAAACACCTTATATTTT | CASSQARGSGNTLYF
- | TRBJ2-1 | TRBV9 | - | TGTGCCAGCAGCGTAGTGCAGAATGAGCAGTTCTTC | CASSVVQNEQFF
TRBD1 | TRBJ2-6 | TRBV4-2 | many | TGTGCCAGCAGCCAAGTCCCAGGGGGTCAGCTCAACGTCCTGACTTTC | CASSQVPGGQLNVLTF
- | TRBJ2-3 | TRBV14 | many | TGTGCCAGCAGCCAGACTAGCACAGATACGCAGTATTTT | CASSQTSTDTQYF
- | TRBJ2-1 | TRBV6-2/TRBV6-3 | few | TGTGCCAGCAGTTGGCCGGGATACTACAATGAGCAGTTCTTC | CASSWPGYYNEQFF
- | TRBJ2-3 | TRBV19 | many | TGTGCCAGCAAAACGGGAGCAGATACGCAGTATTTT | CASKTGADTQYF
- | TRBJ1-1 | TRBV19 | few | TGTGCCAGTAGTATATCTTCGGGACAGAACACTGAAGCTTTCTTT | CASSISSGQNTEAFF
TRBD1 | TRBJ2-7 | TRBV5-1 | few | TGCGCCAGCAGCGGGGGACAGGGGACCTACGAGCAGTACTTC | CASSGGQGTYEQYF
TRBD1 | TRBJ1-4 | TRBV4-1 | many | TGCGCCAGCAGCCCGGGACAGTCTAATGAAAAACTGTTTTTT | CASSPGQSNEKLFF
- | TRBJ1-3 | TRBV7-2 | many | TGTGCCAGCCGCCCGGGCCTCAGCGCTGGAAACACCATATATTTT | CASRPGLSAGNTIYF
- | TRBJ1-6 | TRBV21-1 | few | TGTGCCAGCAGCATACAGGGAGCAGCCGGTTCACCCCTCCACTTT | CASSIQGAAGSPLHF
- | TRBJ2-3 | TRBV5-4 | many | TGTGCCAGCAGCTTAACTGACAACACAGATACGCAGTATTTT | CASSLTDNTDTQYF
TRBD2 | TRBJ2-7 | TRBV28 | many | TGTGCCACCTACCGGGAGGGCCCCTCCTACGAGCAGTACTTC | CATYREGPSYEQYF
- | TRBJ2-7 | TRBV27 | many | TGTGCCAGCAGTTTTGCCAGGGATAGCTCCTACGAGCAGTACTTC | CASSFARDSSYEQYF
- | TRBJ1-1 | TRBV6-2/TRBV6-3 | many | TGTGCCAGCAGTTATTCAGGTATCGAAGCTTTCTTT | CASSYSGIEAFF
TRBD2 | TRBJ2-5 | TRBV28 | many | TGTGCCAGCAGTTCTAGAATAGCGGGAGGTGAGACCCAGTACTTC | CASSSRIAGGETQYF
- | TRBJ1-2 | TRBV12-3/TRBV12-4 | many | TGTGCCAGCAGTTTATCGACGGTGGATGGCTACACCTTC | CASSLSTVDGYTF
TRBD2 | TRBJ2-7 | TRBV11-3 | few | TGTGCCAGCAGGTGCCCCGCCCGGGGGGTATTGAGGGTAGAAGAGCAGTACTTC | CASRCPARGVLRVEEQYF
- | TRBJ1-1 | TRBV30 | - | TGTGCCTGGAGTGTAGCACAGGTGACTGAAGCTTTCTTT | CAWSVAQVTEAFF
- | TRBJ2-1 | TRBV20-1 | many | TGCAGTGCCAGAGACAATGAGCAGTTCTTC | CSARDNEQFF
- | TRBJ2-3 | TRBV7-2 | many | TGTGCCAGCAGCCCATTCGAGGCAGCTAGCACAGATACGCAGTATTTT | CASSPFEAASTDTQYF
- | TRBJ1-1 | TRBV11-3 | few | TGTGCCAGCAGCCCAGGATGGGGGGAGACTGAAGCTTTCTTT | CASSPGWGETEAFF